The entry below gives a single T cell receptor beta chain sequence along with its context. The data were produced by immunoSEQ multiplex PCR, yet TCRdb's version contains in-frame clones alone and is incomplete. The sample has tens of thousands of clones, about nine tenths seen once. This CDR3 region has 15 residues. Trimming removed 3 bases from V and 3 bases from J; junction bases left unmatched: 5. Germline CDR1 and CDR2: SGHAT and FQNNGV. This sample was included in a study of graft-versus-host responses after intestinal transplantation. The starting material, graft tissue, was processed to release intraepithelial and lamina propria lymphocytes.

Source: ileum tissue, taken less than 210 days after intestinal transplant. The chain joins TRBV11-2 to TRBJ2-5; 9 bases fit TRBD1. This clonotype originated in a human patient who received an intestinal transplant, so some T cells may come from the graft donor. Here the CDR3 reads CASSLGDRGEETQYF. CDR3 DNA sequence: TGTGCCAGCAGCTTGGGAGACAGGGGGGAAGAGACCCAGTACTTC.